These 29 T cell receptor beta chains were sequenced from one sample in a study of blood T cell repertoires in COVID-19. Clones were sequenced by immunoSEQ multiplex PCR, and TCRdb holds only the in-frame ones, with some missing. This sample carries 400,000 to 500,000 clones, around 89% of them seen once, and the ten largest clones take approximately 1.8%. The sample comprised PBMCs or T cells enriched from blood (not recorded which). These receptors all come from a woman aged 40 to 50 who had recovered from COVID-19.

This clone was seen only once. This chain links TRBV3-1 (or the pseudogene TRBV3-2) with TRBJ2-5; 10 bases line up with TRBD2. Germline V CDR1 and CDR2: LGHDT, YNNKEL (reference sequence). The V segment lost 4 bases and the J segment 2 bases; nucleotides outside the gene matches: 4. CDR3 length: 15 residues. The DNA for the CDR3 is TGTGCCAGCAGCCGCTGGACTAGCGGACAAGAGACCCAGTACTTC. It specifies CASSRWTSGQETQYF.

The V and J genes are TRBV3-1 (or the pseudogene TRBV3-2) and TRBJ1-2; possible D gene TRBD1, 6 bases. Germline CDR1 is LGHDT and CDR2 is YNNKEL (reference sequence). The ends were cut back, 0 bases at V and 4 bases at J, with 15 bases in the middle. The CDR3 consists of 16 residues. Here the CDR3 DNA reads TGTGCCAGCAGCCAAGATACAGGGTCCCCCCTCTATGGCTACACCTTC. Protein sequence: CASSQDTGSPLYGYTF.

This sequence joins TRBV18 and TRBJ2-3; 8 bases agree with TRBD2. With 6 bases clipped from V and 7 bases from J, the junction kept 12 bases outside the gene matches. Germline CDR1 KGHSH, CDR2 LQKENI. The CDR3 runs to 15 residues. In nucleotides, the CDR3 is TGTGCCAGCTCTCCGGGACTAGGGGTTTCAAATACGCAGTATTTT. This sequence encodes CASSPGLGVSNTQYF.

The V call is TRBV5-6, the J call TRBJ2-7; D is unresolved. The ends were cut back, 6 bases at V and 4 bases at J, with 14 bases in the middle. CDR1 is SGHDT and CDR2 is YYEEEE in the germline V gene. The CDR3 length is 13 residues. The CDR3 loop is CASNKFQVYEQYF. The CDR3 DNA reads TGTGCCAGCAATAAATTTCAGGTTTACGAGCAGTACTTC.

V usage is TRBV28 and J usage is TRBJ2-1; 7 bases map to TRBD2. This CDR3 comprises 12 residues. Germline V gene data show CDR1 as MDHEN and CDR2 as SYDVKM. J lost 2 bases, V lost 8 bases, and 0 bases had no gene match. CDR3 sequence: CASGRAYNEQFF. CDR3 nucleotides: TGTGCCAGCGGGAGGGCCTACAATGAGCAGTTCTTC.

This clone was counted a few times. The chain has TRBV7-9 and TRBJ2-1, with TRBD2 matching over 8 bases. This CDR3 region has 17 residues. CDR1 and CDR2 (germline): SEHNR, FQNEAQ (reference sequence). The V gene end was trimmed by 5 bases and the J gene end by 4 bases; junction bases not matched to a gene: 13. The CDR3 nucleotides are TGTGCCAGCAGCCCCCGAGGAGCGGGAGTGGGTTACAATGAGCAGTTCTTC. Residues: CASSPRGAGVGYNEQFF.

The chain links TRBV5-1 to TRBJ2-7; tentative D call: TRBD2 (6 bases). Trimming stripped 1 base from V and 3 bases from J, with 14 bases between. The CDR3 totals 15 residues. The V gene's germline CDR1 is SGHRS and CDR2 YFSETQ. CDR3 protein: CASSLLVAGSYEQYF. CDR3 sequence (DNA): TGCGCCAGCAGCTTGCTTGTTGCGGGGAGCTACGAGCAGTACTTC. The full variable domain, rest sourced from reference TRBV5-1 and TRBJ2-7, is KAGVTQTPRYLIKTRGQQVTLSCSPISGHRSVSWYQQTPGQGLQFLFEYFSETQRNKGNFPGRFSGRQFSNSRSEMNVSTLELGDSALYLCASSLLVAGSYEQYFGPGTRLTVT.

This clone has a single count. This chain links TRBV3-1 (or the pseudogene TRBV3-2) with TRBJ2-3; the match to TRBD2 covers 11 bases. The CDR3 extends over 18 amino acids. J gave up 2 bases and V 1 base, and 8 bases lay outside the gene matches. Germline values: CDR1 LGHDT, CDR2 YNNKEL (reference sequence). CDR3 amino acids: CASSQATSGSGSTDTQYF. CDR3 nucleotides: TGTGCCAGCAGCCAAGCCACTAGCGGGAGTGGTTCCACAGATACGCAGTATTTT.

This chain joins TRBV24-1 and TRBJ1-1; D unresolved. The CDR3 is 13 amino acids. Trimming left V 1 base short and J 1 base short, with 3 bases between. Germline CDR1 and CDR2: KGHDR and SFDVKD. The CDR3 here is CATSDFGNTEAFF. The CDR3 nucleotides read TGTGCCACCAGTGATTTCGGGAACACTGAAGCTTTCTTT.

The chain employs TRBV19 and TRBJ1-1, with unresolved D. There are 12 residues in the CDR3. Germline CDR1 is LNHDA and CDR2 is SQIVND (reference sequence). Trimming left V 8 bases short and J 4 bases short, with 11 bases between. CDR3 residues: CASSSGSTEAFF. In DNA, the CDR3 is TGTGCCAGTTCCTCCGGGAGCACTGAAGCTTTCTTT.

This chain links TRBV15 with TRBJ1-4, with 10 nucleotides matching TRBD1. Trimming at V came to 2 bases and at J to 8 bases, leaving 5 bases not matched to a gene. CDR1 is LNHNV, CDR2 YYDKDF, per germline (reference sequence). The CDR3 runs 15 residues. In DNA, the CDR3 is TGTGCCACCAGCAGAAGACAGGGGGCAGGCGAAAAACTGTTTTTT. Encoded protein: CATSRRQGAGEKLFF.

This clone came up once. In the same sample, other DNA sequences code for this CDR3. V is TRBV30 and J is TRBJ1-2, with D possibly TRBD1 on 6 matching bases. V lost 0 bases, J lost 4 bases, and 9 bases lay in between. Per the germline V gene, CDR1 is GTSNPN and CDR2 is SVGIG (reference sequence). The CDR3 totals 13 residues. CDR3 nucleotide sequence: TGTGCCTGGAGTGTAGGGGGGGCCTATGGCTACACCTTC. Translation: CAWSVGGAYGYTF.

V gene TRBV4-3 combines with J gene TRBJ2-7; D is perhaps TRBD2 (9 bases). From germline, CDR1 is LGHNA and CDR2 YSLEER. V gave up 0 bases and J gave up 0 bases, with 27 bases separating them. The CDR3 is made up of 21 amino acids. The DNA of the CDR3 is TGCGCCAGCAGCCAAGATCATGGTGGCAGGGGGCGACTAGCGGCCTCCTACGAGCAGTACTTC. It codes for CASSQDHGGRGRLAASYEQYF.

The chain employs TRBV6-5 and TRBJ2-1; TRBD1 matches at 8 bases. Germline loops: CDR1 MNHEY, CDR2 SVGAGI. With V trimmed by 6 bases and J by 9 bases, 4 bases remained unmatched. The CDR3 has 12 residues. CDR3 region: CASSRRGLEQFF. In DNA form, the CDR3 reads TGTGCCAGCAGCCGCAGGGGGCTTGAGCAGTTCTTC.

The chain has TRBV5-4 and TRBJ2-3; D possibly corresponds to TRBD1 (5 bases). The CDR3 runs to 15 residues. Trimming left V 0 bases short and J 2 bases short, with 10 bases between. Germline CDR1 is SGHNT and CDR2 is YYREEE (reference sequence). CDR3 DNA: TGTGCCAGCAGCTTGGGACAGACCCCCACAGATACGCAGTATTTT. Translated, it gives CASSLGQTPTDTQYF.

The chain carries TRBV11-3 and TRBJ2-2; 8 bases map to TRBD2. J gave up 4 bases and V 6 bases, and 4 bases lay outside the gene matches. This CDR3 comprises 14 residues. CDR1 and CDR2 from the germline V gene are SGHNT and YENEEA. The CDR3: CASSSGIRTGELFF. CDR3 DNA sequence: TGTGCCAGCAGTAGCGGGATCCGCACCGGGGAGCTGTTTTTT.

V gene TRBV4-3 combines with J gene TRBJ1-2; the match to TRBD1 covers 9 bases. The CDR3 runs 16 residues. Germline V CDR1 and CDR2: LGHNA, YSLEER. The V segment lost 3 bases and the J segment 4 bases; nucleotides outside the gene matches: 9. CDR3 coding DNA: TGCGCCAGCAGCCAGGAACGGGACAGGGACCCCTATGGCTACACCTTC. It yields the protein CASSQERDRDPYGYTF.

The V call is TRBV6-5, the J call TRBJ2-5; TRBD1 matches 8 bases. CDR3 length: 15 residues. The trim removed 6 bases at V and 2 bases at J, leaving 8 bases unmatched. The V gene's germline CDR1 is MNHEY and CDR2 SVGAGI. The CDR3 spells CASRDRGSRQETQYF. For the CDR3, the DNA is TGTGCCAGCAGAGACAGGGGATCAAGACAAGAGACCCAGTACTTC.

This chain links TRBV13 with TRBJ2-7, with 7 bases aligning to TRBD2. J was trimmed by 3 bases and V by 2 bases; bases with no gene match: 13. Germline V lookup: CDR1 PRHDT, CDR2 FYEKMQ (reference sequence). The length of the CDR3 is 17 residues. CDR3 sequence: CASSLRRGEGPIYEQYF. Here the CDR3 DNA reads TGTGCCAGCAGCTTACGTCGAGGGGAGGGGCCCATCTACGAGCAGTACTTC.

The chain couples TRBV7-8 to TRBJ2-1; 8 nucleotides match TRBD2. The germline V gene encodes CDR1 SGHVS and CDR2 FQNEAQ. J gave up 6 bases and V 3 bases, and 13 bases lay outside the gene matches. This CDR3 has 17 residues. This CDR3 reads CASSFQAGTRSFNEQFF. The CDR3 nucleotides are TGTGCCAGCAGCTTTCAGGCGGGGACTAGATCGTTCAATGAGCAGTTCTTC.

As DNA, the CDR3 is TGCAGCGCATCCACTGACTGGGCTGAAGCTTTCTTT. Translation: CSASTDWAEAFF. This chain connects TRBV29-1 to TRBJ1-1; D call uncertain. This CDR3 region has 12 residues. The germline gives CDR1 SQVTM, CDR2 ANQGSEA. Trimming shortened V by 7 bases and J by 6 bases, and 15 bases separated the two germline ends.

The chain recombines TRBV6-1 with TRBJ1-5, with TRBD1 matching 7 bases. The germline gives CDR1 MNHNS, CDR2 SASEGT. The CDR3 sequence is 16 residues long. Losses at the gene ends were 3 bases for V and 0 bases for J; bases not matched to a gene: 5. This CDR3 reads CASSDGGQYSNQPQHF. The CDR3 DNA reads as TGTGCCAGCAGTGATGGGGGACAGTATAGCAATCAGCCCCAGCATTTT.

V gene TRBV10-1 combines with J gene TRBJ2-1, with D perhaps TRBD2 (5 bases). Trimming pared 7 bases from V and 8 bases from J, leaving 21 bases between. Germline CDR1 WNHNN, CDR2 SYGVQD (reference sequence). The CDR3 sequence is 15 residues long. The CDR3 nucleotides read TGCGCCAGCACTACGTTACGGAGGTCGAGGGATGAGCAGTTCTTC. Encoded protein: CASTTLRRSRDEQFF.

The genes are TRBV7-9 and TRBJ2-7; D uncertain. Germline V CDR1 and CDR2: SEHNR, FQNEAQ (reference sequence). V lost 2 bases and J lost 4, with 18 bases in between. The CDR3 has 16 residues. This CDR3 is CASSLIDGSIRYEQYF. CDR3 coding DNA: TGTGCCAGCAGCTTAATTGACGGGTCAATTCGTTACGAGCAGTACTTC.

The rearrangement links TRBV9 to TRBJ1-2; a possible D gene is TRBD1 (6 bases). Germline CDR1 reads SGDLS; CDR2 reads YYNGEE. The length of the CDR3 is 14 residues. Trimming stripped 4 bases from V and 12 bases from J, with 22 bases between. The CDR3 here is CASSPQTGQNIDTF. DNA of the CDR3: TGTGCCAGCAGCCCGCAGACAGGACAGAACATAGACACCTTC.

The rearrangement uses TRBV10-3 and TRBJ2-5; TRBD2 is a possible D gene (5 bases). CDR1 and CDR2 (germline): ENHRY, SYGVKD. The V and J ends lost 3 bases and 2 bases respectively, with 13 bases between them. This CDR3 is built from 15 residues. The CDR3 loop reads CAISEGLNSQETQYF. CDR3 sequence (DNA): TGTGCCATCAGTGAAGGACTCAATTCTCAAGAGACCCAGTACTTC.

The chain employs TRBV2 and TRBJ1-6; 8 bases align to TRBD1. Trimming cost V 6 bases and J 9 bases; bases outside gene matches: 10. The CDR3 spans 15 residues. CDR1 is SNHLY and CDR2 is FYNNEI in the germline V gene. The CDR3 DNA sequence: TGTGCCAGCAGGCTGGATCGGACAGGGATTTCACCCCTCCACTTT. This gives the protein CASRLDRTGISPLHF. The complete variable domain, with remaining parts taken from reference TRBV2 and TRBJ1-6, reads EPEVTQTPSHQVTQMGQEVILRCVPISNHLYFYWYRQILGQKVEFLVSFYNNEISEKSEIFDDQFSVERPDGSNFTLKIRSTKLEDSAMYFCASRLDRTGISPLHFGNGTRLTVT.

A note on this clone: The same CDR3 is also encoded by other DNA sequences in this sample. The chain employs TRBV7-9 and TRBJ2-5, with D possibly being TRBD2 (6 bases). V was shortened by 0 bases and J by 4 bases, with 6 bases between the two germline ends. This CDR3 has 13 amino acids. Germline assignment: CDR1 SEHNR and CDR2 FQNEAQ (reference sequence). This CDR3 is CASSLAGGETQYF. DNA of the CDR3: TGTGCCAGCAGCTTAGCGGGAGGAGAGACCCAGTACTTC.

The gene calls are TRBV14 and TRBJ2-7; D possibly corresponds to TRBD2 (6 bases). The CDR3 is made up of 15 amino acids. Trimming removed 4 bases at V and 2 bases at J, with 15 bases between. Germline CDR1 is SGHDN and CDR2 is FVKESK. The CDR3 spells CASSPRRGFAYEQYF. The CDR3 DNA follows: TGTGCCAGCAGCCCCCGTCGGGGGTTCGCCTACGAGCAGTACTTC.